These T cell receptor beta chains were read from a single sample in a study of patients and donors after allogeneic stem cell transplantation. TCRdb ran MiXCR on the RT-PCR reads and lists one entry per CDR3 protein. Among roughly 880,000 distinct CDR3 sequences listed, about 20% were seen once. Material for sequencing was blood, either unsorted or a sorted T cell fraction (not recorded which). These receptor sequences come from a human donor who was either an allogeneic HSCT recipient or a stem cell or donor lymphocyte infusion donor (not recorded which). It is not recorded whose cells these are; they may come from a transplant donor. CDR3s include the opening cysteine and the closing phenylalanine or tryptophan. A D gene is named only where the DNA matches it firmly. Size tells how often a clone was seen (once, few, many) or the class of an expanded clone, and some rows leave it out.

V: TRBV29-1
size: -
D: -
J: TRBJ2-5
DNA: TGCAGCGTTGCGTCTCGTGGACTTTTAGAGACCCAGTACTTC
CDR3: CSVASRGLLETQYF

V: TRBV5-1
size: -
D: TRBD2
J: TRBJ2-4
DNA: TGCGCCAGCAGCTGGGGGACTAGCGGAAACATTCAGTACTTC
CDR3: CASSWGTSGNIQYF

V: TRBV19
size: -
D: TRBD2
J: TRBJ2-2
DNA: TGTGCCAGTAGTACCTTGGGACTAGCTTCCGGGGAGCTGTTTTTT
CDR3: CASSTLGLASGELFF

V: TRBV27
size: -
D: -
J: TRBJ1-6
DNA: TGTGCCAGCAGTCCCTACAGGGAGTTGGGTTCACCCTTCCACTTT
CDR3: CASSPYRELGSPFHF

V: TRBV12-3/TRBV12-4
size: -
D: -
J: TRBJ1-1
DNA: TGTGCCAGCAGTACAGCGGGTAGGGGGAACACTGAAGCTTTCTTT
CDR3: CASSTAGRGNTEAFF

V: TRBV27
size: few
D: TRBD2
J: TRBJ2-1
DNA: TGTGCCAGCAGTCTAATAGTACCCGGGACTAGCAGGGATGAGCAGTTCTTC
CDR3: CASSLIVPGTSRDEQFF

V: TRBV7-9
size: few
D: -
J: TRBJ2-3
DNA: TGTGCCAGCAGCTTCCCCTCGGACAAGACCTCAGATACGCAGTATTTT
CDR3: CASSFPSDKTSDTQYF

V: TRBV5-1
size: few
D: -
J: TRBJ2-2
DNA: TGCGCCAGCATGGTTGGAGGGGCCGGGGAGCTGTTTTTT
CDR3: CASMVGGAGELFF

V: TRBV20-1
size: -
D: TRBD2
J: TRBJ2-7
DNA: TGCAGTGCCAACCTCCCCGGGACTAGCGGGAGGTACGAGCAGTACTTC
CDR3: CSANLPGTSGRYEQYF

V: TRBV6-1
size: -
D: -
J: TRBJ1-5
DNA: TGTGCCAGCAAAGGAGGGTTCAATCAGCCCCAGCATTTT
CDR3: CASKGGFNQPQHF

V: TRBV6-5
size: -
D: -
J: TRBJ2-3
DNA: TGTGCCAGCAGTTACGGCCTAGCGATTAGCACAGATACGCAGTATTTT
CDR3: CASSYGLAISTDTQYF